A single sample gave rise to the 9 T cell receptor beta chains below, sequenced in a study of T cells after yellow fever vaccination. Using its own MiXCR run on the 5' RACE reads, TCRdb lists one record per CDR3 protein. The repertoire consists of over 200,000 distinct CDR3 sequences, with more than 6.5% occurring once and the leading ten covering more than 0.85%. This sample comprised CD4+ T cells sorted from PBMCs, obtained on the day of the yellow fever booster vaccination. The receptors here all came from a man younger than 40 who received the YFV17D yellow fever vaccine.

The genes are TRBV3-1 and TRBJ2-1; D gene unclear. With 1 base removed from V and 10 bases from J, the gap between germline ends came to 5 bases. CDR3 length equals 11 residues. Germline CDR1 reads LGHDT; CDR2 reads YNNKEL (reference sequence). The CDR3 protein is CASSQVAEQFF. In DNA, the CDR3 is TGTGCCAGCAGCCAAGTTGCAGAGCAGTTCTTC.

This sequence joins TRBV19 and TRBJ2-1; 9 positions match TRBD2. Germline trimming cut 3 bases from V and 1 base from J; bases unmatched to any gene: 4. The germline V gene has CDR1 LNHDA and CDR2 SQIVND (reference sequence). This CDR3 is built from 16 residues. As DNA, the CDR3 is TGTGCCAGTAGTATCACTCTAGCGGGGTCCTACAATGAGCAGTTCTTC. Protein: CASSITLAGSYNEQFF.

This clonotype has a handful of counts. V usage is TRBV10-3 and J usage is TRBJ2-2; TRBD1 matches 9 bases. J gave up 0 bases and V 7 bases, and 6 bases lay outside the gene matches. CDR1 is ENHRY and CDR2 is SYGVKD in the germline V gene. This CDR3 has 16 amino acids. DNA of the CDR3: TGTGCCATCACTAAGGGACAGGGAACGAACACCGGGGAGCTGTTTTTT. This sequence encodes CAITKGQGTNTGELFF.

This clonotype was counted a few times. The V call is TRBV3-1, the J call TRBJ2-7; TRBD2 aligns across 8 bases. J gave up 6 bases and V 0 bases, and 7 bases lay outside the gene matches. Germline assignment: CDR1 LGHDT and CDR2 YNNKEL (reference sequence). The length of the CDR3 is 15 residues. The CDR3 loop reads CASSQDSGLVSEQYF. The CDR3, as DNA: TGTGCCAGCAGCCAAGATTCGGGACTAGTAAGCGAGCAGTACTTC.

This clonotype came up a few times. This rearrangement joins TRBV5-1 to TRBJ2-3; the match to TRBD2 covers 8 bases. CDR1 and CDR2 (germline): SGHRS, YFSETQ. Unmatched junction bases numbered 15, after V lost 0 bases and J lost 6 bases. The CDR3 covers 18 residues. CDR3 DNA sequence: TGCGCCAGCAGCTTGGGCAGTCGTAGCGGGACCGGGCGGGATACGCAGTATTTT. This sequence encodes CASSLGSRSGTGRDTQYF.

CDR3 loop: CASSPVRGVLTF. Here the CDR3 DNA reads TGTGCCAGCAGCCCCGTACGTGGCGTCCTGACTTTC. This chain joins TRBV3-1 and TRBJ2-6, with unresolved D. The germline V gene encodes CDR1 LGHDT and CDR2 YNNKEL (reference sequence). The CDR3 length is 12 residues. V was shortened by 4 bases and J by 12 bases, with 10 bases between the two germline ends. Based on the CDR3 plus reference TRBV3-1 and TRBJ2-6, the full variable domain is DTAVSQTPKYLVTQMGNDKSIKCEQNLGHDTMYWYKQDSKKFLKIMFSYNNKELIINETVPNRFSPKSPDKAHLNLHINSLELGDSAVYFCASSPVRGVLTFGAGSRLTVL.

This clonotype was recorded at least ten times. The genes are TRBV29-1 and TRBJ2-1; D not certain. The CDR3 runs to 12 residues. The V gene's germline CDR1 is SQVTM and CDR2 ANQGSEA. The ends were cut back, 5 bases at V and 7 bases at J, with 12 bases in the middle. The CDR3 loop is CSVTLATNEQFF. CDR3 coding DNA: TGCAGCGTTACACTGGCGACGAATGAGCAGTTCTTC.

This clonotype was seen a handful of times. The chain combines TRBV30 with TRBJ2-2, with D possibly being TRBD2 (5 bases). V was clipped by 3 bases and J by 5 bases, with 16 bases between them. CDR3 length equals 15 residues. The germline V gene encodes CDR1 GTSNPN and CDR2 SVGIG (reference sequence). The CDR3 bases are TGTGCCTGGAGGGATAAGACTACCCTGACCGGGGAGCTGTTTTTT. Translating gives CAWRDKTTLTGELFF. Full variable domain (rest looked up from reference TRBV30 and TRBJ2-2): SQTIHQWPATLVQPVGSPLSLECTVEGTSNPNLYWYRQAAGRGLQLLFYSVGIGQISSEVPQNLSASRPQDRQFILSSKKLLLSDSGFYLCAWRDKTTLTGELFFGEGSRLTVL.

This clonotype was counted only a few times. This chain links TRBV15 with TRBJ2-5; D remains ambiguous. V was pared by 0 bases and J by 2 bases, with 7 bases between. CDR1 is LNHNV and CDR2 is YYDKDF in the germline V gene (reference sequence). The CDR3 length is 14 residues. The chain's CDR3 is CATSRDPGQETQYF. CDR3 coding DNA: TGTGCCACCAGCAGAGATCCGGGTCAAGAGACCCAGTACTTC.